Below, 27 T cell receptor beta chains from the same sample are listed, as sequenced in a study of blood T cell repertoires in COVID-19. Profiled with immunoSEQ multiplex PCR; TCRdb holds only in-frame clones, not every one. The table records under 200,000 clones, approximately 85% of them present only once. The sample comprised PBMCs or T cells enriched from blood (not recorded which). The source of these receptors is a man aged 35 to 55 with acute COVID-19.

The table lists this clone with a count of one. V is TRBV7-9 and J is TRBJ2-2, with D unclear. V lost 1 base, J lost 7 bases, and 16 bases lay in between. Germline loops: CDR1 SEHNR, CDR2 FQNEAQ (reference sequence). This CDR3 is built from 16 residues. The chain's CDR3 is CASSLGAILSSGELFF. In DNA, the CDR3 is TGTGCCAGCAGCTTAGGAGCCATCCTTTCTAGCGGGGAGCTGTTTTTT.

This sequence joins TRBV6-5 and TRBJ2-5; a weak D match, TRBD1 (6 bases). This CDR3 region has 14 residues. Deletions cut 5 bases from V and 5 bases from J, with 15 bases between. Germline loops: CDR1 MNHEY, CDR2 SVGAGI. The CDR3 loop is CASSQQGLMETQYF. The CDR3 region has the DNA TGTGCCAGCAGTCAACAGGGTCTGATGGAGACCCAGTACTTC.

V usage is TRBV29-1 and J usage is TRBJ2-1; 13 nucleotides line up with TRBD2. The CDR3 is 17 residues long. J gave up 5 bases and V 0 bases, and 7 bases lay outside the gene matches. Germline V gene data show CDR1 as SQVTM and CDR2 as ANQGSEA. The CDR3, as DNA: TGCAGCGTTGAAGAAGCGGGGGGACTAGCGGGAAACAATGAGCAGTTCTTC. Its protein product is CSVEEAGGLAGNNEQFF.

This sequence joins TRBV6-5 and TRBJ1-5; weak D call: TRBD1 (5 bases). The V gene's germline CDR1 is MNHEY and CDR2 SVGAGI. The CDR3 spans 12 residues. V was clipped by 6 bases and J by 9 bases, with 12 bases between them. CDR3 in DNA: TGTGCCAGCAGAACGACAGATGGGCCCCAGCATTTT. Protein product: CASRTTDGPQHF.

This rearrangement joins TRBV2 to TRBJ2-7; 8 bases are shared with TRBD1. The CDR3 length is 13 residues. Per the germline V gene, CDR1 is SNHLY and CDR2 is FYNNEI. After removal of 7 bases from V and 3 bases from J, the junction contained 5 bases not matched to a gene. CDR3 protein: CASNLDRGYEQYF. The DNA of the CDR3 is TGTGCCAGCAACCTTGACAGGGGCTACGAGCAGTACTTC.

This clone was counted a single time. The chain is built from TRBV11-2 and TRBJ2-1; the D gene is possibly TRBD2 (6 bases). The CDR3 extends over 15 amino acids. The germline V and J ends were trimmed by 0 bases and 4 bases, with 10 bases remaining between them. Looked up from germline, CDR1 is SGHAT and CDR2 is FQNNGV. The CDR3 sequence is CASSLDSGGYNEQFF. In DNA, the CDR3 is TGTGCCAGCAGCTTAGATTCCGGGGGATACAATGAGCAGTTCTTC.

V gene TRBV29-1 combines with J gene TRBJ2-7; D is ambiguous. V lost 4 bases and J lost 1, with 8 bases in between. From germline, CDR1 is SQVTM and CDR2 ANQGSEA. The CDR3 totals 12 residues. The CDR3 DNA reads TGCAGCGTTGGGGCAGGTTCCTACGAGCAGTACTTC. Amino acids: CSVGAGSYEQYF.

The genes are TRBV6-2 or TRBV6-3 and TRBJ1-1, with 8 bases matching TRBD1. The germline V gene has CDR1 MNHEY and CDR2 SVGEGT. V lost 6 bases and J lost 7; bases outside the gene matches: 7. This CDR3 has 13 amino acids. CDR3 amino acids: CASSETGALEAFF. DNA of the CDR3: TGTGCCAGCAGCGAGACAGGGGCGCTTGAAGCTTTCTTT.

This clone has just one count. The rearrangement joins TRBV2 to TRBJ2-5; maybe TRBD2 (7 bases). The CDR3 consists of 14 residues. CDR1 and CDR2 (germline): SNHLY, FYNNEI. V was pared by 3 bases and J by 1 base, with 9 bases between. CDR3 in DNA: TGTGCCAGCAGTGAGGGGGGGCGCCAAGAGACCCAGTACTTC. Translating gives CASSEGGRQETQYF.

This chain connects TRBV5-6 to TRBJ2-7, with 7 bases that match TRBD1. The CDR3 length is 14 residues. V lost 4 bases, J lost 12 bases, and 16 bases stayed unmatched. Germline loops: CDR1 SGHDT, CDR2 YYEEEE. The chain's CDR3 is CASSQALLGQARYF. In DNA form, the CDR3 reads TGTGCCAGCAGCCAGGCCTTACTCGGACAGGCGAGGTACTTC.

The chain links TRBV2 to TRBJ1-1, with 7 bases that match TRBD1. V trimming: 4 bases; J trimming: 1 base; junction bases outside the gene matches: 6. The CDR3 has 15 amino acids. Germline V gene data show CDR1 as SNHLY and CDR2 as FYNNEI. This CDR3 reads CASSAYRGTNTEAFF. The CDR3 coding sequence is TGTGCCAGCAGTGCGTACAGGGGTACGAACACTGAAGCTTTCTTT.

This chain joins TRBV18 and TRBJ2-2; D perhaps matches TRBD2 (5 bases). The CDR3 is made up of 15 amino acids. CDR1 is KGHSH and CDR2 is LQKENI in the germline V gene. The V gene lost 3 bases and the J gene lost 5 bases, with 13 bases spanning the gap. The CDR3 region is CASSPGGYRTGELFF. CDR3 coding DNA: TGTGCCAGCTCACCCGGAGGATATCGGACCGGGGAGCTGTTTTTT. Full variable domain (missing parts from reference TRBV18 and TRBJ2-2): NAGVMQNPRHLVRRRGQEARLRCSPMKGHSHVYWYRQLPEEGLKFMVYLQKENIIDESGMPKERFSAEFPKEGPSILRIQQVVRGDSAAYFCASSPGGYRTGELFFGEGSRLTVL.

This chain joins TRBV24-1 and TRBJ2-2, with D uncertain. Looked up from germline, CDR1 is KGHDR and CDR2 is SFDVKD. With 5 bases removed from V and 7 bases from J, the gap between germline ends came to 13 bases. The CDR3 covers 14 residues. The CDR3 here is CATSALSLGGELFF. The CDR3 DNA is TGTGCCACCAGTGCCCTGAGCCTAGGCGGGGAGCTGTTTTTT.

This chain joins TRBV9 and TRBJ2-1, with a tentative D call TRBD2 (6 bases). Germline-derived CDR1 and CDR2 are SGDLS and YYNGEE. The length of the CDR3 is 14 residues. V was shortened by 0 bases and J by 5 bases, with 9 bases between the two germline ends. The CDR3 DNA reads TGTGCCAGCAGCGTAGCTCGGAGGGACAATGAGCAGTTCTTC. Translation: CASSVARRDNEQFF.

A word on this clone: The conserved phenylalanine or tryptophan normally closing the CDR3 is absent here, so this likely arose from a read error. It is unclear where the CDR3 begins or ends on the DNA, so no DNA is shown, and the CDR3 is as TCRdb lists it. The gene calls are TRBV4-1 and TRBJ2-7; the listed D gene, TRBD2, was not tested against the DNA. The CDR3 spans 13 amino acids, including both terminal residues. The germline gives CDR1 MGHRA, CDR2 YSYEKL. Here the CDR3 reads CASSQDEDTTPYL.

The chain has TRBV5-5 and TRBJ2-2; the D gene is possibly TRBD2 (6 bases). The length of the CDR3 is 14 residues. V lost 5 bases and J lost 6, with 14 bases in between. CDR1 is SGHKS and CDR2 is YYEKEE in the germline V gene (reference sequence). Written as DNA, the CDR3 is TGTGCCAGCAGGGACTGGACGGGGGCCGGGGAGCTGTTTTTT. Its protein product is CASRDWTGAGELFF.

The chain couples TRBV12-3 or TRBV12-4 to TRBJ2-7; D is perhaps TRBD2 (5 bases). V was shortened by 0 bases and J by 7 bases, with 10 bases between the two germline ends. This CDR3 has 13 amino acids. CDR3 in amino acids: CASSLAGVGEQYF. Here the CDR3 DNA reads TGTGCCAGCAGTTTAGCGGGAGTGGGGGAGCAGTACTTC.

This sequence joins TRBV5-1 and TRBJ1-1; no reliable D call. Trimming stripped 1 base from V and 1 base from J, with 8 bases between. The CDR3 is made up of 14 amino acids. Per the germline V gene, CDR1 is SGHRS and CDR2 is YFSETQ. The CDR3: CASSLNIPNTEAFF. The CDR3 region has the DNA TGCGCCAGCAGCTTGAATATTCCGAACACTGAAGCTTTCTTT.

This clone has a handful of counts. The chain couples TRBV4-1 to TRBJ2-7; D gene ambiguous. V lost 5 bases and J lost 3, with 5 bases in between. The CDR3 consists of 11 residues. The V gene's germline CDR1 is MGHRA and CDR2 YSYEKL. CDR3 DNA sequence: TGCGCCAGCAGCGTAAACTACGAGCAGTACTTC. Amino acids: CASSVNYEQYF.

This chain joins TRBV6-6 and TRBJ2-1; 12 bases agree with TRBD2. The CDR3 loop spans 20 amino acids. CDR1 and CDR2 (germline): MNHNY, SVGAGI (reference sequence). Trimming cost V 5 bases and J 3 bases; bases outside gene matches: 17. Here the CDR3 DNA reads TGTGCCAGCAGTCCATCTGGGGGACTAGCGGGTCCTGGCGGCTACAATGAGCAGTTCTTC. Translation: CASSPSGGLAGPGGYNEQFF.

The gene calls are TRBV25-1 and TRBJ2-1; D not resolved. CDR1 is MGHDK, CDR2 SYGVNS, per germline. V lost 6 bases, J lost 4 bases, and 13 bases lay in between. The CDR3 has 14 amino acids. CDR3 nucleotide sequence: TGTGCCAGCAGGGCGACACTGGAATACAATGAGCAGTTCTTC. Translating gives CASRATLEYNEQFF.

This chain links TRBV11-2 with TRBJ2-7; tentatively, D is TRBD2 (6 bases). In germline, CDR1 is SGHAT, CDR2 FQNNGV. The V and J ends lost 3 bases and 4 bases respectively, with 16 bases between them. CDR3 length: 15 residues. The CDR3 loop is CASSFLPGGGYEQYF. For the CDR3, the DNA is TGTGCCAGCAGCTTTCTTCCCGGCGGAGGGTACGAGCAGTACTTC.

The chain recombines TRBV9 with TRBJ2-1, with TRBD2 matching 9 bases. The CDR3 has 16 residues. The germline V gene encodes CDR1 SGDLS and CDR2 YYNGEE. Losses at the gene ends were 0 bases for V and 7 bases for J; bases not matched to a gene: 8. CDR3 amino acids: CASSVVSGRTGNEQFF. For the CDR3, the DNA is TGTGCCAGCAGCGTAGTAAGCGGGAGGACAGGAAATGAGCAGTTCTTC.

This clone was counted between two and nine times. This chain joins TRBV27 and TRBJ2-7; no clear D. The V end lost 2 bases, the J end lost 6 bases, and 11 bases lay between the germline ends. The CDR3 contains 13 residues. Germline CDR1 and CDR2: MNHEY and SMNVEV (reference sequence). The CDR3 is CASSLTGYGEQYF. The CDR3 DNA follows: TGTGCCAGCAGTTTAACCGGGTACGGCGAGCAGTACTTC.

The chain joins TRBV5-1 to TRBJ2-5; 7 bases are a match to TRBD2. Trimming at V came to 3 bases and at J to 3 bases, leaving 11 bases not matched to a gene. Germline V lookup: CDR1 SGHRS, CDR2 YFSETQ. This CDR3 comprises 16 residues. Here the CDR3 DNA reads TGCGCCAGCAGCTGGGCGTGGGGGGGTGGAAAAGAGACCCAGTACTTC. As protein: CASSWAWGGGKETQYF.

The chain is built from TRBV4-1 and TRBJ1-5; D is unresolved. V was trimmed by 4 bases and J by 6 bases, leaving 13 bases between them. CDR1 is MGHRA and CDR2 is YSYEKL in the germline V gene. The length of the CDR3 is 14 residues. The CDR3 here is CASSPRNVLQPQHF. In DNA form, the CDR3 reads TGCGCCAGCAGCCCCCGAAACGTACTTCAGCCCCAGCATTTT.

The CDR3 reads CASSQTGTGRNSPLHF. The CDR3 DNA sequence: TGTGCCAGCAGCCAGACCGGGACAGGCCGAAATTCACCCCTCCACTTT. The gene calls are TRBV3-1 (or the pseudogene TRBV3-2) and TRBJ1-6, with 8 bases lining up with TRBD1. The V gene end was trimmed by 3 bases and the J gene end by 7 bases; junction bases not matched to a gene: 8. The length of the CDR3 is 16 residues. The germline V gene has CDR1 LGHDT and CDR2 YNNKEL (reference sequence).